These 20 T cell receptor beta chains were all obtained from the same sample, sequenced in a study of T cell responses to AZD1222 COVID-19 vaccine. Sequencing was performed with immunoSEQ multiplex PCR; in TCRdb, only in-frame clones are kept and a portion is missing. The profile shows roughly 120,000 clones, roughly nine tenths of them singletons. Specimen: peripheral blood, collected on day 0 of AZD1222 vaccination. These receptors originate from an adult in good health.

This clone was counted a few times. The chain joins TRBV9 to TRBJ2-2; the D call may be TRBD1 or TRBD2 (5 bases each). The CDR3 extends over 16 amino acids. V dropped 3 bases and J dropped 2 bases, with 14 bases sitting between them. Per the germline V gene, CDR1 is SGDLS and CDR2 is YYNGEE. DNA for the CDR3: TGTGCCAGCAGCGGAGCAGGGAGTAGAAACACCGGGGAGCTGTTTTTT. Amino acids: CASSGAGSRNTGELFF.

V usage is TRBV5-1 and J usage is TRBJ2-3; the D gene is possibly TRBD2 (6 bases). The CDR3 runs to 15 residues. Germline CDR1 reads SGHRS; CDR2 reads YFSETQ. Trimming pared 5 bases from V and 3 bases from J, leaving 16 bases between. CDR3 nucleotides: TGCGCCAGCAGACCTACTATACTAGCAACAGATACGCAGTATTTT. It is translated as CASRPTILATDTQYF.

The chain combines TRBV30 with TRBJ2-6; D unclear. Germline CDR1 is GTSNPN and CDR2 is SVGIG (reference sequence). This CDR3 region has 14 residues. V lost 7 bases to trimming and J lost 2 bases, with 12 bases between them. Written as DNA, the CDR3 is TGTGCCTTGGAGCGAGAGGCTGGGGCCAACGTCCTGACTTTC. Translating gives CALEREAGANVLTF.

In its sample, this clone was seen once. The chain combines TRBV6-5 with TRBJ2-1; perhaps TRBD2 as D (6 bases). Germline loops: CDR1 MNHEY, CDR2 SVGAGI. V lost 6 bases and J lost 10, with 16 bases in between. There are 13 residues in the CDR3. The CDR3 protein is CASSVIRAGEQFF. CDR3 sequence (DNA): TGTGCCAGCAGCGTAATTCGCGCGGGAGAGCAGTTCTTC.

This rearrangement joins TRBV7-2 to TRBJ1-5; D gene ambiguous. Germline lookup yields CDR1 SGHTA and CDR2 FQGNSA. This CDR3 region has 15 residues. V was cut by 2 bases and J by 3 bases, with 11 bases left in between. This CDR3 reads CASSLLPAYNQPQHF. CDR3 bases: TGTGCCAGCAGCTTACTCCCCGCATACAATCAGCCCCAGCATTTT.

J is TRBJ2-4 and V is TRBV28; TRBD1 is a possible D gene (6 bases). The V gene lost 5 bases and the J gene lost 0 bases, with 14 bases spanning the gap. CDR1 and CDR2 from the germline V gene are MDHEN and SYDVKM. The CDR3 has 16 residues. The CDR3 DNA reads as TGTGCCAGCAGTCGCTTGGACAGCCTAGCCAAAAACATTCAGTACTTC. It encodes CASSRLDSLAKNIQYF.

V gene TRBV10-3 combines with J gene TRBJ2-7; no firm D call. This CDR3 contains 11 residues. The V gene's germline CDR1 is ENHRY and CDR2 SYGVKD. V lost 2 bases and J lost 3, with 2 bases in between. CDR3 in amino acids: CAISEGYEQYF. Written as DNA, the CDR3 is TGTGCCATCAGTGAGGGCTACGAGCAGTACTTC.

The chain joins TRBV28 to TRBJ1-4; no reliable D call. The CDR3 is 11 amino acids. V lost 10 bases and J lost 6, with 9 bases in between. The germline gives CDR1 MDHEN, CDR2 SYDVKM. CDR3 coding DNA: TGTGCCACAGTCCAGGATGAAAAACTGTTTTTT. Its translation is CATVQDEKLFF.

This chain uses TRBV7-3 with TRBJ1-2; TRBD1 might be the D (6 bases). Germline values: CDR1 SGHTA, CDR2 FQGTGA. The V and J ends lost 5 bases and 8 bases respectively, with 15 bases between them. This CDR3 spans 13 amino acids. The CDR3 loop reads CASSPRKGGGYTF. CDR3 nucleotides: TGTGCCAGCAGCCCACGAAAGGGGGGAGGCTACACCTTC.

The chain couples TRBV19 to TRBJ1-1, with D uncertain. V gave up 1 base and J gave up 2 bases, with 11 bases separating them. The CDR3 covers 15 residues. Germline V gives CDR1 LNHDA, CDR2 SQIVND (reference sequence). The CDR3 reads CASSIVQNSNTEAFF. The CDR3 DNA reads TGTGCCAGTAGTATAGTTCAGAATTCCAACACTGAAGCTTTCTTT. Combining the CDR3 with reference TRBV19 and TRBJ1-1 gives the whole variable domain DGGITQSPKYLFRKEGQNVTLSCEQNLNHDAMYWYRQDPGQGLRLIYYSQIVNDFQKGDIAEGYSVSREKKESFPLTVTSAQKNPTAFYLCASSIVQNSNTEAFFGQGTRLTVV.

V and J are TRBV7-3 and TRBJ2-3; perhaps D is TRBD1 or TRBD2 (5 bases each). This CDR3 has 15 amino acids. Germline V gene sequence: CDR1 SGHTA, CDR2 FQGTGA. Deletions cut 4 bases from V and 0 bases from J, with 11 bases between. The CDR3 region is CASSYGTVSTDTQYF. In DNA form, the CDR3 reads TGTGCCAGCAGCTACGGGACGGTTAGCACAGATACGCAGTATTTT.

The DNA for the CDR3 is TGTGCCAGCAGTTACTCAACGGAATACGAGCAGTACTTC. It is translated as CASSYSTEYEQYF. The chain uses TRBV6-5 and TRBJ2-7, with no clear D. The V gene's germline CDR1 is MNHEY and CDR2 SVGAGI. CDR3 length equals 13 residues. Trimming stripped 0 bases from V and 4 bases from J, with 7 bases between.

The chain uses TRBV7-9 and TRBJ2-5; 8 nucleotides align to TRBD2. The CDR3 sequence is 16 residues long. V dropped 1 base and J dropped 4; count of bases not matched to a gene: 8. Germline loops: CDR1 SEHNR, CDR2 FQNEAQ (reference sequence). This CDR3 is CASSLVMAGGRETQYF. CDR3 coding DNA: TGTGCCAGCAGCTTAGTGATGGCGGGAGGACGAGAGACCCAGTACTTC.

The rearrangement links TRBV7-3 to TRBJ1-3; D is unresolved. The CDR3 consists of 18 residues. CDR1 SGHTA and CDR2 FQGTGA come from the germline V gene. V lost 9 bases and J 3 bases, leaving 27 bases between the germline ends. The CDR3 reads CARDPRRLLDGFGNTIYF. In DNA form, the CDR3 reads TGTGCCAGGGACCCCCGAAGACTCTTGGATGGCTTTGGAAACACCATATATTTT.

The V gene is TRBV7-2, the J gene TRBJ2-1; maybe TRBD2 (7 bases). In germline, CDR1 is SGHTA, CDR2 FQGNSA. V was shortened by 5 bases and J by 9 bases, with 17 bases between the two germline ends. This CDR3 has 14 residues. The CDR3 region has the DNA TGTGCCAGCAGCCCAATGTGGGGGGGCTCTGAGCAGTTCTTC. Translating it yields CASSPMWGGSEQFF.

This chain links TRBV7-8 with TRBJ2-7; D could derive from TRBD1 or TRBD2 (6 bases each). The CDR3 is made up of 14 amino acids. Trimming pared 1 base from V and 7 bases from J, leaving 14 bases between. The germline V gene has CDR1 SGHVS and CDR2 FQNEAQ. The CDR3: CASSLEPTGREQYF. CDR3 coding DNA: TGTGCCAGCAGCTTAGAGCCCACAGGGAGGGAGCAGTACTTC.

J is TRBJ1-5 and V is TRBV2; D gene unclear. This CDR3 region has 13 residues. CDR1 and CDR2 from the germline V gene are SNHLY and FYNNEI. V shed 4 bases and J shed 6 bases, with 10 bases lying between them. CDR3 amino acids: CASSGGEGQPQHF. CDR3 sequence (DNA): TGTGCCAGCAGTGGAGGCGAGGGTCAGCCCCAGCATTTT.

This clone was recorded once. The chain couples TRBV30 to TRBJ1-6, with D unclear. Germline assignment: CDR1 GTSNPN and CDR2 SVGIG (reference sequence). V was clipped by 0 bases and J by 16 bases, with 16 bases between them. The CDR3 runs to 13 residues. For the CDR3, the DNA is TGTGCCTGGAGTGTAATGCCCGGTCCGGCTCTCCACTTT. Translated: CAWSVMPGPALHF.

The chain has TRBV7-2 and TRBJ2-7; D is unresolved. The CDR3 totals 14 residues. V lost 0 bases and J 1 base, leaving 7 bases between the germline ends. Germline lookup yields CDR1 SGHTA and CDR2 FQGNSA. The CDR3: CASSLARSSYEQYF. CDR3 bases: TGTGCCAGCAGCTTAGCGAGAAGTTCCTACGAGCAGTACTTC.

This sequence joins TRBV11-2 and TRBJ2-5; 7 nucleotides align to TRBD1. The CDR3 consists of 13 residues. Germline CDR1 is SGHAT and CDR2 is FQNNGV. J lost 5 bases, V lost 5 bases, and 5 bases had no gene match. CDR3 loop: CASSLDRAETQYF. CDR3 DNA: TGTGCCAGCAGCCTCGACAGGGCGGAGACCCAGTACTTC.